These 2 T cell receptor beta chains were sequenced from one sample in a study of OX40 agonist ivuxolimab in advanced cancers. Only in-frame clones appear in the TCRdb table, and some are missing; sequencing was by immunoSEQ multiplex PCR. The sample consists of 45,000 to 50,000 clones, roughly 89% of them appearing once. The sample in question was CD4+ or CD8+ T cells sorted from blood, obtained in a trial of the OX40 agonist ivuxolimab. These receptors were obtained from an adult with an advanced solid tumor such as melanoma, head and neck, liver or kidney cancer.

The rearrangement joins TRBV28 to TRBJ2-7; 12 nucleotides align to TRBD2. The CDR3 covers 15 residues. The V and J ends lost 6 bases and 5 bases, in that order; junction bases with no gene match: 8. Germline CDR1 reads MDHEN; CDR2 reads SYDVKM. In nucleotides, the CDR3 is TGTGCCAGCAGAGTGACTAGCGGGAGAGTTAACGAGCAGTACTTC. Encoded protein: CASRVTSGRVNEQYF.

The chain has TRBV9 and TRBJ1-4; D call uncertain. CDR1 is SGDLS and CDR2 is YYNGEE in the germline V gene. V lost 4 bases and J 8 bases, leaving 18 bases between the germline ends. The CDR3 spans 15 residues. The CDR3 sequence: CASSPPGEGREKLFF. For the CDR3, the DNA is TGTGCCAGCAGCCCCCCCGGTGAGGGCAGGGAAAAACTGTTTTTT.